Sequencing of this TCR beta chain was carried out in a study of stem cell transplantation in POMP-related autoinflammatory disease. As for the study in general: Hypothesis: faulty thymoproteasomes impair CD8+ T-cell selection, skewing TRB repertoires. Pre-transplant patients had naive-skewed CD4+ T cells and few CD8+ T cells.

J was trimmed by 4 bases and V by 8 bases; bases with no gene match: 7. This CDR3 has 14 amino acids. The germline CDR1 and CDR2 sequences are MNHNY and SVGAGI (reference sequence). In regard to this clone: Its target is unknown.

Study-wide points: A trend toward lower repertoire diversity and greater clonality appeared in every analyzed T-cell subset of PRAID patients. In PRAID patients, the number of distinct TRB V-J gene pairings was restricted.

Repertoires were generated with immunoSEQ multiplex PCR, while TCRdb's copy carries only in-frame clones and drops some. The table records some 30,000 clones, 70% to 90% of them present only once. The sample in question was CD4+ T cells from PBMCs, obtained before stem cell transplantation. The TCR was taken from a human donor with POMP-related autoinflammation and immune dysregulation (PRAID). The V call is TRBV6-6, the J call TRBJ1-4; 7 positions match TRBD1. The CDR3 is CASARQGDNEKLFF. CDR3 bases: TGTGCCAGCGCGAGACAGGGAGATAATGAAAAACTGTTTTTT.